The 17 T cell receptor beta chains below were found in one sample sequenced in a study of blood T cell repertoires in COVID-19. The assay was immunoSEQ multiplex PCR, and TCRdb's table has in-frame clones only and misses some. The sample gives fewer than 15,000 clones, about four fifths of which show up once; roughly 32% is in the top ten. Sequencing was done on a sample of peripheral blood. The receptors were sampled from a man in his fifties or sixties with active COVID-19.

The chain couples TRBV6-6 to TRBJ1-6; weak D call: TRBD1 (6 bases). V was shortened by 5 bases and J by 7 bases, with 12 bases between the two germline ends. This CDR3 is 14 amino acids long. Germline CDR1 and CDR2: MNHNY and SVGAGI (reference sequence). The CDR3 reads CASSDRTENSPLHF. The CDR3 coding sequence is TGTGCCAGCAGTGACAGGACCGAGAATTCACCCCTCCACTTT.

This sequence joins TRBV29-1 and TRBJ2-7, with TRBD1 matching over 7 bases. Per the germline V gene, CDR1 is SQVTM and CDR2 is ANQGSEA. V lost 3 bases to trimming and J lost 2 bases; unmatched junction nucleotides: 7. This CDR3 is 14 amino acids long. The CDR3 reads CSVEGQGETYEQYF. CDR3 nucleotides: TGCAGCGTTGAGGGCCAGGGGGAGACCTACGAGCAGTACTTC.

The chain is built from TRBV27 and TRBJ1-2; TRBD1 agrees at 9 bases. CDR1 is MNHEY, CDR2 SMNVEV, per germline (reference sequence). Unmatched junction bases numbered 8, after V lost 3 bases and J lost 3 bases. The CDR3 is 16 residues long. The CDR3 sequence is CASSLAQGAEDYGYTF. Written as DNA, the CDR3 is TGTGCCAGCAGTTTGGCACAGGGGGCGGAGGACTATGGCTACACCTTC.

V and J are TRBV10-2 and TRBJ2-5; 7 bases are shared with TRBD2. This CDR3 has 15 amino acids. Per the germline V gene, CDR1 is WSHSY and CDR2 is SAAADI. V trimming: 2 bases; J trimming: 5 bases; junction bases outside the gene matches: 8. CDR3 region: CASSERRERLETQYF. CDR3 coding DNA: TGCGCCAGCAGTGAGAGGCGGGAGCGATTGGAGACCCAGTACTTC.

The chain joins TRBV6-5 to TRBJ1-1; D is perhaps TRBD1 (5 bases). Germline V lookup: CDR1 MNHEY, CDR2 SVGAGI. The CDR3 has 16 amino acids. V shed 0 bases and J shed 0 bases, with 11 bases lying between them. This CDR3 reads CASSYSRQLMNTEAFF. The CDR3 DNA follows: TGTGCCAGCAGTTACTCGAGACAGCTAATGAACACTGAAGCTTTCTTT.

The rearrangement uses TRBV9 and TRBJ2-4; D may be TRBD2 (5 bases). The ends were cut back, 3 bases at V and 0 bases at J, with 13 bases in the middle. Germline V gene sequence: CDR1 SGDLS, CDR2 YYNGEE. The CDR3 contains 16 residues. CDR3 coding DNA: TGTGCCAGCAGCGATGGACTTGGCCTAGCCAAAAACATTCAGTACTTC. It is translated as CASSDGLGLAKNIQYF.

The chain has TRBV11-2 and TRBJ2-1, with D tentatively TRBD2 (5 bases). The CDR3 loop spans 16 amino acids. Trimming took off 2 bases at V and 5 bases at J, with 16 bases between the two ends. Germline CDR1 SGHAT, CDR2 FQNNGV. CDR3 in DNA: TGTGCCAGCAGCTTACTCCGGGGTGTGATCCACAATGAGCAGTTCTTC. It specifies CASSLLRGVIHNEQFF.

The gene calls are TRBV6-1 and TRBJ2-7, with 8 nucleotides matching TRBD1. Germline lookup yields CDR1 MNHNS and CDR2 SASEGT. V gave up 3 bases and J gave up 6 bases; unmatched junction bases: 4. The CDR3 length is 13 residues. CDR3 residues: CASSDRGLGEQYF. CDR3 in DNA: TGTGCCAGCAGTGACAGGGGGCTGGGCGAGCAGTACTTC.

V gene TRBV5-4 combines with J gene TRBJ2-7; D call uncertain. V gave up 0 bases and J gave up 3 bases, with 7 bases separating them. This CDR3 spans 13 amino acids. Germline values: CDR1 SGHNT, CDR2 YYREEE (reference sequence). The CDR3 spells CASSLGSDYEQYF. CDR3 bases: TGTGCCAGCAGCTTGGGCTCAGACTACGAGCAGTACTTC.

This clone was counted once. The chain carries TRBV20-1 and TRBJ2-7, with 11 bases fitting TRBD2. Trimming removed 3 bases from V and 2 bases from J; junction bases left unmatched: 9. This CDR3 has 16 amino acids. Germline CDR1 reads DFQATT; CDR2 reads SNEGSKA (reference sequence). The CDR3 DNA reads TGCAGTGCTAGTGTAGACGGGACTAGCGGTACCTACGAGCAGTACTTC. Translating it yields CSASVDGTSGTYEQYF.

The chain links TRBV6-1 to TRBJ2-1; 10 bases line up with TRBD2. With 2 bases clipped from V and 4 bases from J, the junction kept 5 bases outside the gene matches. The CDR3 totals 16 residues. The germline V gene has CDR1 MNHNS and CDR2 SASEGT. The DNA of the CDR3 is TGTGCCAGCAGTGAACGCCTAGCGGGAGTATACAATGAGCAGTTCTTC. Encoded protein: CASSERLAGVYNEQFF.

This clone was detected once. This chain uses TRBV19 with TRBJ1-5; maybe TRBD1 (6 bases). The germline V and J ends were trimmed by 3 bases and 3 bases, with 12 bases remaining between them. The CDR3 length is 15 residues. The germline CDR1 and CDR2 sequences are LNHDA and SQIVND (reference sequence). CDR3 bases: TGTGCCAGTAGTATTTCCCGACAGGCCAATCAGCCCCAGCATTTT. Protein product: CASSISRQANQPQHF.

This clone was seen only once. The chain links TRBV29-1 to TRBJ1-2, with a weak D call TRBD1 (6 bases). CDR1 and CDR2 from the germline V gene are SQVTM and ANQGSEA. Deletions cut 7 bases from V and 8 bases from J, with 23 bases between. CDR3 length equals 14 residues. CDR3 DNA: TGCAGCGCTCGATTCGCCGACAGGAATGGAGGCTACACCTTC. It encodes CSARFADRNGGYTF. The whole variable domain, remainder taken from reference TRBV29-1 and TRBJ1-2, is SAVISQKPSRDICQRGTSLTIQCQVDSQVTMMFWYRQQPGQSLTLIATANQGSEATYESGFVIDKFPISRPNLTFSTLTVSNMSPEDSSIYLCSARFADRNGGYTFGSGTRLTVV.

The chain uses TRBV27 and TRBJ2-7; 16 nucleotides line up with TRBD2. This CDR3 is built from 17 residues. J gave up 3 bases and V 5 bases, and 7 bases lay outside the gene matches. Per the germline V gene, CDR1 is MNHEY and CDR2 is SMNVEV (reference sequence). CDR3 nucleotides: TGTGCCAGCAGTCCCGGGACTAGCGGGAGGGTAAGCTACGAGCAGTACTTC. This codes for CASSPGTSGRVSYEQYF.

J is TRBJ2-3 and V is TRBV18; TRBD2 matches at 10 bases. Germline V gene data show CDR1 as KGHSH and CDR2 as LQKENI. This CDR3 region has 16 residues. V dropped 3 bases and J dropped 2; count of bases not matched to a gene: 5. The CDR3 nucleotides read TGTGCCAGCTCACCCGGGACTAGCGAATTCACAGATACGCAGTATTTT. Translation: CASSPGTSEFTDTQYF.

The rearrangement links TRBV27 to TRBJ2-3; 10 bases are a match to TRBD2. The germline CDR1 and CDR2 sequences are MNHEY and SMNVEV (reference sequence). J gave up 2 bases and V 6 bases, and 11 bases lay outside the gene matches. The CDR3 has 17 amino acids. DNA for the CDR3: TGTGCCAGCAGCCTCGGACTAGCGGAGGCCCCCACAGATACGCAGTATTTT. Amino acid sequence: CASSLGLAEAPTDTQYF.

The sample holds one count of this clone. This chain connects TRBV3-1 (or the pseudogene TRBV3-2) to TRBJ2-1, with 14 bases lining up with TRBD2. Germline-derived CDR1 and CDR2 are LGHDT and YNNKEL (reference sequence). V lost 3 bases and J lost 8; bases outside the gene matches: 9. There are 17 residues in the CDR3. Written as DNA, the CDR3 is TGTGCCAGCAGCCAGCACTCGGGACTAGCGGGAGAGGATGAGCAGTTCTTC. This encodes CASSQHSGLAGEDEQFF.